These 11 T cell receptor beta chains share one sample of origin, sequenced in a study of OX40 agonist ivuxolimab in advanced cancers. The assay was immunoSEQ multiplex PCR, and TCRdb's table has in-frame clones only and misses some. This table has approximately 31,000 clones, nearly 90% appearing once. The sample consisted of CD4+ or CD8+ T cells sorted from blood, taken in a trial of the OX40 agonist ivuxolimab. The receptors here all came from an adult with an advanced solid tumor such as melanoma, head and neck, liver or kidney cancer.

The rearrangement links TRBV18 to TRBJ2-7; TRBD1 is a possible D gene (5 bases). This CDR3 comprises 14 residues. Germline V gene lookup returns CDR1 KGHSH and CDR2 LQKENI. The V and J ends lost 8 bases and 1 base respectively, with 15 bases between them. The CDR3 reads CASHTQGSSYEQYF. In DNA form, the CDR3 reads TGTGCCAGCCACACGCAGGGAAGTTCCTACGAGCAGTACTTC.

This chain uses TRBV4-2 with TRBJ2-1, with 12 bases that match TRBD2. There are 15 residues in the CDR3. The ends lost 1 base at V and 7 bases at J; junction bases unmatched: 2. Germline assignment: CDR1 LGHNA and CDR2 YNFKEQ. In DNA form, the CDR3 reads TGTGCCAGCAGCCAAGCTAGCGGGGGGGCAAATGAGCAGTTCTTC. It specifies CASSQASGGANEQFF.

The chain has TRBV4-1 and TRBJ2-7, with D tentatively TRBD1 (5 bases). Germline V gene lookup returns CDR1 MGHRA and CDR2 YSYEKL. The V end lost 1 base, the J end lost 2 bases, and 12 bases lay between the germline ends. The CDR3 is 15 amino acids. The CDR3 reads CASSQVLTGTYEQYF. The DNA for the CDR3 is TGCGCCAGCAGCCAAGTGCTTACAGGTACCTACGAGCAGTACTTC.

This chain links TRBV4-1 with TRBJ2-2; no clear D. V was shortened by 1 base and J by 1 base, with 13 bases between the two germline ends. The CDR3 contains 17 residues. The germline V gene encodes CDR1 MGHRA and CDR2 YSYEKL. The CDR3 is CASSQVFGQVNTGELFF. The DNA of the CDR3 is TGCGCCAGCAGCCAAGTCTTTGGGCAGGTGAACACCGGGGAGCTGTTTTTT.

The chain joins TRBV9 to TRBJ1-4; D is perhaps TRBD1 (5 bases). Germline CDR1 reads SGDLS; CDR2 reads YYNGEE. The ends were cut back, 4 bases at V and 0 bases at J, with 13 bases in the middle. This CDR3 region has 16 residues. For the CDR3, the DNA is TGTGCCAGCAGCCCCCGGCAGGGCGCAACTAATGAAAAACTGTTTTTT. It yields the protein CASSPRQGATNEKLFF.

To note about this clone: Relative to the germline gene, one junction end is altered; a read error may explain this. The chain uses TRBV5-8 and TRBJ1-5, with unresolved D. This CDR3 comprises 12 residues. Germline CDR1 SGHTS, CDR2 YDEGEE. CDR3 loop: CASRLGNQPQHF. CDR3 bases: TGTGCCAGCAGGTTGGGAAATCAGCCCCAGCATTTT.

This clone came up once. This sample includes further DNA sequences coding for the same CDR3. CDR3 sequence (DNA): TGTGCCAGCAGCTTCCGAGATACGCAGTATTTT. This sequence encodes CASSFRDTQYF. V and J are TRBV7-8 and TRBJ2-3; D remains unclear. The CDR3 runs 11 residues. Trimming pared 3 bases from V and 5 bases from J, leaving 3 bases between. Germline V gene lookup returns CDR1 SGHVS and CDR2 FQNEAQ.

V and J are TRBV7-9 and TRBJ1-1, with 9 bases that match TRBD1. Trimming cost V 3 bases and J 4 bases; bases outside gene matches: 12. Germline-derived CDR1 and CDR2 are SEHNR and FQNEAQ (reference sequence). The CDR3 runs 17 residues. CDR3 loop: CASSLRGTGPHLTEAFF. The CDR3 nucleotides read TGTGCCAGCAGCTTGCGAGGGACAGGGCCCCATCTCACTGAAGCTTTCTTT.

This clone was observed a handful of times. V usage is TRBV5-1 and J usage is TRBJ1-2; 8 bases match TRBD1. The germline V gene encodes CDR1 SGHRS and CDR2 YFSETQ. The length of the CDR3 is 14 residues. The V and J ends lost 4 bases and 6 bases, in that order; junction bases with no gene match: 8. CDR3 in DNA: TGCGCCAGCAGCAGCGGACAGGGAGTTGATGGCTACACCTTC. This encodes CASSSGQGVDGYTF.

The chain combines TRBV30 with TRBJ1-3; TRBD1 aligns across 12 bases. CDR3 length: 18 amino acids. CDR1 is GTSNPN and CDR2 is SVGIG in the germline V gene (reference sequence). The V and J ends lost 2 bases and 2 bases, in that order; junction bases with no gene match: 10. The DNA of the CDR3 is TGTGCCTGGAGTCTCACTCCGGGACAGGGGGCAGCTGGAAACACCATATATTTT. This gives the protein CAWSLTPGQGAAGNTIYF.

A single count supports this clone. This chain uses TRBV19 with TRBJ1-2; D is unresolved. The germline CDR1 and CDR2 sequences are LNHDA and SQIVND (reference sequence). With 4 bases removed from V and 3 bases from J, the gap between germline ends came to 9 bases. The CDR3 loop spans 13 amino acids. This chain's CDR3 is CASSTGSYYGYTF. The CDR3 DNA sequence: TGTGCCAGTAGTACCGGGTCGTACTATGGCTACACCTTC.